Listed here are 6 T cell receptor beta chains from one sample, sequenced in a study of blood T cell repertoires in COVID-19. TCRdb's table, derived via immunoSEQ multiplex PCR, lists solely in-frame clones and lacks some. The sample lists just over 200,000 clones; around 80% were seen once. The sequenced material came from peripheral blood. Receptor source: a woman between 65 and 79 years old with acute or convalescent COVID-19.

V is TRBV4-1 and J is TRBJ2-2; TRBD2 agrees at 7 bases. CDR1 is MGHRA and CDR2 is YSYEKL in the germline V gene. This CDR3 spans 17 amino acids. The trim removed 1 base at V and 2 bases at J, leaving 7 bases unmatched. CDR3 region: CASSQARGLLNTGELFF. The CDR3 bases are TGCGCCAGCAGCCAAGCCCGGGGACTATTAAACACCGGGGAGCTGTTTTTT.

This chain uses TRBV7-9 with TRBJ2-1, with 10 bases fitting TRBD2. Trimming cost V 5 bases and J 6 bases; bases outside gene matches: 10. This CDR3 has 16 amino acids. Germline CDR1 and CDR2: SEHNR and FQNEAQ (reference sequence). The CDR3 coding sequence is TGTGCCAGCAGCCCTCCGAGCGGGAGGGAAGGCAATGAGCAGTTCTTC. It yields the protein CASSPPSGREGNEQFF.

The genes are TRBV6-6 and TRBJ1-1; 7 bases are a match to TRBD1. The V and J ends lost 7 bases and 3 bases, in that order; junction bases with no gene match: 8. This CDR3 has 14 residues. Per germline, CDR1 MNHNY and CDR2 SVGAGI (reference sequence). Here the CDR3 reads CASNFRGADTEAFF. DNA of the CDR3: TGTGCCAGCAATTTCAGGGGGGCTGACACTGAAGCTTTCTTT.

The CDR3 DNA is TGTGCCAGCTCCCCCGCGGCCTTAGCCAAAAACATTCAGTACTTC. Translated, it gives CASSPAALAKNIQYF. J is TRBJ2-4 and V is TRBV27; D is unresolved. Germline values: CDR1 MNHEY, CDR2 SMNVEV (reference sequence). The CDR3 has 15 amino acids. The V gene lost 8 bases and the J gene lost 0 bases, with 14 bases spanning the gap.

Only a few counts were recorded for this clone. The chain couples TRBV5-6 to TRBJ1-5; 7 bases map to TRBD1. Looked up from germline, CDR1 is SGHDT and CDR2 is YYEEEE. CDR3 length: 14 amino acids. Germline trimming cut 4 bases from V and 5 bases from J; bases unmatched to any gene: 6. Written as DNA, the CDR3 is TGTGCCAGCAGCCTACTCGACAGGGATCAGCCCCAGCATTTT. It yields the protein CASSLLDRDQPQHF.

The CDR3 DNA reads TGTGCCAGCAGGCGGCGGGGGCAGGAAAAACTGTTTTTT. Translated, it gives CASRRRGQEKLFF. V is TRBV5-5 and J is TRBJ1-4; D might be TRBD1 (6 bases). V was shortened by 5 bases and J by 8 bases, with 13 bases between the two germline ends. The germline V gene has CDR1 SGHKS and CDR2 YYEKEE (reference sequence). The CDR3 extends over 13 amino acids.